These 11 T cell receptor beta chains came from one sample sequenced in a study of T cells in localized non-small cell lung cancer. Assay: immunoSEQ multiplex PCR; the TCRdb copy retains only in-frame clones and omits some. The table lists 9,500 to 14,000 clones, 25% to 30% of them singletons. Sequences were derived from lung tumor tissue, sampled before any cancer treatment. All receptors come from a man between 40 and 70 years old with stage I lung adenocarcinoma.

By frequency in the sample, this clone is medium-sized. The rearrangement uses TRBV11-3 and TRBJ2-2, with TRBD1 matching over 7 bases. There are 15 residues in the CDR3. The trim removed 5 bases at V and 7 bases at J, leaving 10 bases unmatched. Germline V gene sequence: CDR1 SGHNT, CDR2 YENEEA. The CDR3 here is CASSRYRGKGGELFF. CDR3 DNA: TGTGCCAGCAGCCGCTACAGGGGCAAGGGCGGGGAGCTGTTTTTT.

The chain couples TRBV10-2 to TRBJ1-4, with D unresolved. This CDR3 contains 13 residues. Per the germline V gene, CDR1 is WSHSY and CDR2 is SAAADI. V lost 6 bases and J lost 3, with 8 bases in between. In DNA, the CDR3 is TGCGCCAGCAGGGACCTTCCTAATGAAAAACTGTTTTTT. Translating it yields CASRDLPNEKLFF.

The V gene is TRBV9, the J gene TRBJ1-2; no clear D gene. Germline CDR1 reads SGDLS; CDR2 reads YYNGEE. Trimming shortened V by 3 bases and J by 2 bases, and 8 bases separated the two germline ends. CDR3 length equals 13 residues. CDR3 in DNA: TGTGCCAGCAGCGCACGCAGGAACTATGGCTACACCTTC. Amino acids: CASSARRNYGYTF.

This chain connects TRBV10-2 to TRBJ2-5; D call uncertain. The CDR3 spans 13 residues. CDR1 and CDR2 from the germline V gene are WSHSY and SAAADI. With 4 bases removed from V and 1 base from J, the gap between germline ends came to 7 bases. CDR3 DNA sequence: TGCGCCAGCAGTGCCCTCTTCCAAGAGACCCAGTACTTC. As protein: CASSALFQETQYF.

The V and J genes are TRBV29-1 and TRBJ1-5; D is unresolved. V dropped 4 bases and J dropped 0 bases, with 13 bases sitting between them. The CDR3 sequence is 15 residues long. Looked up from germline, CDR1 is SQVTM and CDR2 is ANQGSEA. The CDR3 sequence is CSVVGRIYSNQPQHF. CDR3 in DNA: TGCAGCGTTGTTGGCAGAATCTATAGCAATCAGCCCCAGCATTTT.

The chain is built from TRBV9 and TRBJ1-1, with D unresolved. The V and J ends lost 2 bases and 3 bases respectively, with 14 bases between them. CDR1 and CDR2 (germline): SGDLS, YYNGEE. The CDR3 has 15 residues. This chain's CDR3 is CASSVVGNSYTEAFF. DNA for the CDR3: TGTGCCAGCAGCGTCGTAGGCAATTCTTACACTGAAGCTTTCTTT.

A note on this clone: This specimen includes other DNA sequences encoding the same CDR3. V usage is TRBV5-1 and J usage is TRBJ2-3; TRBD1 matches 8 bases. The germline V gene encodes CDR1 SGHRS and CDR2 YFSETQ. V was pared by 0 bases and J by 6 bases, with 3 bases of the junction left unmatched. This CDR3 is built from 14 residues. The CDR3 DNA sequence: TGCGCCAGCAGCTTGGGGCAGGGGGCGGATACGCAGTATTTT. As protein: CASSLGQGADTQYF.

This clone was recorded a few times. The rearrangement links TRBV9 to TRBJ2-3; D is uncertain. This CDR3 is 12 amino acids long. V shed 5 bases and J shed 4 bases, with 8 bases lying between them. The V gene's germline CDR1 is SGDLS and CDR2 YYNGEE. CDR3: CASSTGADTQYF. DNA of the CDR3: TGTGCCAGCAGTACTGGAGCAGATACGCAGTATTTT.

This rearrangement joins TRBV19 to TRBJ1-1; D is perhaps TRBD1 (5 bases). V was cut by 1 base and J by 5 bases, with 11 bases left in between. CDR3 length equals 14 residues. Germline V gene sequence: CDR1 LNHDA, CDR2 SQIVND (reference sequence). The CDR3 DNA follows: TGTGCCAGTAGTATAGGTCGGGGGAGAACTGAAGCTTTCTTT. The encoded protein is CASSIGRGRTEAFF.

The chain couples TRBV7-5 to TRBJ2-3; the D call in the table, TRBD2, was not verified against the DNA. TRBV7-5 is deemed a pseudogene. The CDR3 spans 15 residues. For the CDR3, the DNA is TGTGCCAGCAGCTTAGTAGCATCTAGCACAGATACGCAGTATTTT. Its translation is CASSLVASSTDTQYF.

Relative to its sample, this clone is medium-sized. The chain carries TRBV9 and TRBJ1-2, with D perhaps matching TRBD1 (5 bases). V was trimmed by 4 bases and J by 1 base, leaving 20 bases between them. The CDR3 runs to 17 residues. Germline lookup yields CDR1 SGDLS and CDR2 YYNGEE. DNA for the CDR3: TGTGCCAGCAGCCCCGGGACGGGCCTCACGATTAACTATGGCTACACCTTC. Translating gives CASSPGTGLTINYGYTF.